This note documents a single TCR beta chain sequence. Its antigen is unidentified. The germline V gene has CDR1 SGDLS and CDR2 YYNGEE. Between the trimmed V and J ends, which lost 4 bases and 0 bases, there was a span of 12 bases. This CDR3 is built from 15 residues. The sample comes from a study of T cell responses to AZD1222 COVID-19 vaccine. Study context: Combined were second doses at about 4 or about 12 weeks.

Assay used: immunoSEQ multiplex PCR; TCRdb lists only in-frame clones, some missing. The table records about 120,000 clones, approximately 90% of them present only once. Study-level points and caveats: Increased Spike-specific TCR breadth and depth were observed after two AZD1222 doses.

This specimen consisted of peripheral blood, obtained on day 0 of AZD1222 vaccination. The receptor was derived from an adult in good health. The J gene is TRBJ2-3, the V gene TRBV9; no clear D. This chain's CDR3 is CASSPRVGSTDTQYF. In DNA, the CDR3 is TGTGCCAGCAGCCCCCGCGTGGGGAGCACAGATACGCAGTATTTT.